One TCR beta chain is described in this entry. Its antigen is undetermined. The data stem from a study of response to subunit inactivated influenza vaccine. Overall study findings and caveats: Few additional T cells are recruited per seasonal influenza vaccination, authors suggested.

From the RT-PCR reads, TCRdb called clonotypes with MiXCR, one entry per CDR3 protein. This sample has 650,000 to 800,000 distinct CDR3 sequences; roughly 13% occur once, and the top ten carry around 6.5%. This CDR3 spans 13 amino acids. The ends were cut back, 5 bases at V and 2 bases at J, with 10 bases in the middle. CDR1 is LNHNV, CDR2 YYDKDF, per germline (reference sequence). The sequence derives from a man aged 45-65 years who received an inactivated influenza vaccine. The starting material was PBMCs from blood, obtained 14 to 15 days before vaccination. J is TRBJ2-7 and V is TRBV15; possibly TRBD1 or TRBD2 for D (6 bases each). As DNA, the CDR3 is TGTGCCACCAGCGGGGGGACACCCTACGAGCAGTACTTC. It encodes CATSGGTPYEQYF.